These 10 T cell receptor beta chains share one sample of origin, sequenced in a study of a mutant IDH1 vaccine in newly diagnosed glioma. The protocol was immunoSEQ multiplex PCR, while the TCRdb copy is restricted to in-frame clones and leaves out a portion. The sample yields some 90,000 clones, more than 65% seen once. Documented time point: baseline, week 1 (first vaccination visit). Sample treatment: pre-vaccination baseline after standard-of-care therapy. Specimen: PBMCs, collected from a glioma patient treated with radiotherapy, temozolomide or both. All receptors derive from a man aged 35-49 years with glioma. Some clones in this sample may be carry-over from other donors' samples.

The CDR3 DNA reads TGTGCCAGCAGCTTAGCACTGGGGACCAACTATGGCTACACCTTC. It yields the protein CASSLALGTNYGYTF. The gene calls are TRBV7-9 and TRBJ1-2, with D perhaps TRBD1 (5 bases). This CDR3 has 15 residues. Per germline, CDR1 SEHNR and CDR2 FQNEAQ (reference sequence). Trimming cost V 0 bases and J 2 bases, with 10 bases left between them. The whole variable domain, remainder taken from reference TRBV7-9 and TRBJ1-2, is DTGVSQNPRHKITKRGQNVTFRCDPISEHNRLYWYRQTLGQGPEFLTYFQNEAQLEKSRLLSDRFSAERPKGSFSTLEIQRTEQGDSAMYLCASSLALGTNYGYTFGSGTRLTVV.

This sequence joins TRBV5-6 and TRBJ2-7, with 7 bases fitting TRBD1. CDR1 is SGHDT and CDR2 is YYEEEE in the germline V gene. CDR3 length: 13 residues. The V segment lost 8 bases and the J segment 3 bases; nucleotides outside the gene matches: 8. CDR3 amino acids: CASSGTERYEQYF. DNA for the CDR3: TGTGCCAGTTCCGGGACAGAACGCTACGAGCAGTACTTC.

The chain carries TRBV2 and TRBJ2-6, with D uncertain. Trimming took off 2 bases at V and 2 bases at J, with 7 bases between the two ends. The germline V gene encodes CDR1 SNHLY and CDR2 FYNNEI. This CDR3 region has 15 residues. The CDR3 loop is CASSEQSPGANVLTF. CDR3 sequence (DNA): TGTGCCAGCAGTGAACAATCACCTGGGGCCAACGTCCTGACTTTC.

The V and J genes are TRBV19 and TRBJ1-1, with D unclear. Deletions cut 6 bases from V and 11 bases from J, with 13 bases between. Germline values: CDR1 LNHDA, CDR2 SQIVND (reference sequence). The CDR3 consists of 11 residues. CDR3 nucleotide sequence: TGTGCCAGTAGGAAGTTTTCATGGGCTTTCTTT. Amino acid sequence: CASRKFSWAFF.

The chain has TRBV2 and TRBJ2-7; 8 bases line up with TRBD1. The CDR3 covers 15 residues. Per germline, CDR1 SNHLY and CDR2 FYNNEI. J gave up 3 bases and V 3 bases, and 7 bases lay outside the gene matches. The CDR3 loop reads CASSDGQGFFYEQYF. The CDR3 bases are TGTGCCAGCAGTGATGGACAGGGATTTTTCTACGAGCAGTACTTC.

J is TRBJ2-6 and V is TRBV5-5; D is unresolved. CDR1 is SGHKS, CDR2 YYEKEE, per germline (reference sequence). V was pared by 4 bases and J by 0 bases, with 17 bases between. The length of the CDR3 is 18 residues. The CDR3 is CASSEQGMWSSGANVLTF. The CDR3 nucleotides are TGTGCCAGCAGCGAGCAAGGGATGTGGAGCTCTGGGGCCAACGTCCTGACTTTC.

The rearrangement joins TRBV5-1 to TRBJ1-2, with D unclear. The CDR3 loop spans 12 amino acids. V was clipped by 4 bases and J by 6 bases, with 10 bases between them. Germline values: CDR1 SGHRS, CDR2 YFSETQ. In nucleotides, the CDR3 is TGCGCCAGCAGCCGGACTGAGAATGGCTACACCTTC. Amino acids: CASSRTENGYTF.

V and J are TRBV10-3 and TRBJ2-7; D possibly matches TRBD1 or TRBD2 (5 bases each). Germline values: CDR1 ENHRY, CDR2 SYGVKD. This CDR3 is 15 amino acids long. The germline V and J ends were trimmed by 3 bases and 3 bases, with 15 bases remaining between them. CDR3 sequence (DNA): TGTGCCATCAGTGACCCCGGGACGCCTAACTACGAGCAGTACTTC. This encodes CAISDPGTPNYEQYF.

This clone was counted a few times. The CDR3 region has the DNA TGTGCCAGCGACCGGGACAGGGGGCCGGGGGAGCAGTACTTC. This gives the protein CASDRDRGPGEQYF. The chain employs TRBV2 and TRBJ2-7; 12 bases fit TRBD1. CDR3 size: 14 residues. CDR1 and CDR2 from the germline V gene are SNHLY and FYNNEI. The V gene end was trimmed by 8 bases and the J gene end by 7 bases; junction bases not matched to a gene: 9.

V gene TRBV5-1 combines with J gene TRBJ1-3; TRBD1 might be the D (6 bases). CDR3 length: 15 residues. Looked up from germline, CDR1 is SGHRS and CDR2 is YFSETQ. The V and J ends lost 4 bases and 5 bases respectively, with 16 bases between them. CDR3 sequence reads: CASSLSGTTRNTIYF. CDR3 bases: TGCGCCAGCAGCCTAAGTGGGACAACTCGAAACACCATATATTTT.